The sequence of this TCR beta chain was determined in a study of cytomegalovirus exposure and HLA in healthy donors. The PCR employed 60 Vbeta primers together with 13 Jbeta primers. TCRdb's table, derived via immunoSEQ multiplex PCR, lists solely in-frame clones and lacks some. The sample carries 200,000 or so clones, 82% recorded once. The material sequenced was PBMCs. This receptor was obtained from a woman aged 40-49 years in good health and CMV-seronegative.

This CDR3 reads CASSARGGRSGEKLFF. The DNA for the CDR3 is TGCGCCAGCAGCGCCCGAGGGGGCAGGTCGGGGGAAAAACTGTTTTTT. V gene TRBV5-1 combines with J gene TRBJ1-4; 7 bases fit TRBD1. The CDR3 has 16 amino acids. Germline CDR1 reads SGHRS; CDR2 reads YFSETQ. V lost 4 bases and J lost 8; bases outside the gene matches: 14.